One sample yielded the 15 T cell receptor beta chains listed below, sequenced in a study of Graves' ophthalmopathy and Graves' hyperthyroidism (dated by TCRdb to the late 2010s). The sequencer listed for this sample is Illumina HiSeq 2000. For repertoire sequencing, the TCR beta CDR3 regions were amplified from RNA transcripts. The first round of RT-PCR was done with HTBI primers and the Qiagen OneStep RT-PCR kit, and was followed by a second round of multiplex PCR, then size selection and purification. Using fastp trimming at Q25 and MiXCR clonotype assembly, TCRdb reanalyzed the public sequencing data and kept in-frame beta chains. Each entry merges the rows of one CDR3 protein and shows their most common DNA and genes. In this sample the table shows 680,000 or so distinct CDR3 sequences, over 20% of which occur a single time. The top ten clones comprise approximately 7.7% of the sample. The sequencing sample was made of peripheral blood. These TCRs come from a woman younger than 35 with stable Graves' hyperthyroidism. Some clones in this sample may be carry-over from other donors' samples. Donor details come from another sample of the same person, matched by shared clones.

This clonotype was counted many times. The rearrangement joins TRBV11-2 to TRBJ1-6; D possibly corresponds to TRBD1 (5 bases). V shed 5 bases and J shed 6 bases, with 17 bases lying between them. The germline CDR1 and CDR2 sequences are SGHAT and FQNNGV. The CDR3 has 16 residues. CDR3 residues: CASSRTRDGLNSPLHF. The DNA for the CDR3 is TGTGCCAGCAGCCGGACCCGGGACGGACTTAATTCACCCCTCCACTTT.

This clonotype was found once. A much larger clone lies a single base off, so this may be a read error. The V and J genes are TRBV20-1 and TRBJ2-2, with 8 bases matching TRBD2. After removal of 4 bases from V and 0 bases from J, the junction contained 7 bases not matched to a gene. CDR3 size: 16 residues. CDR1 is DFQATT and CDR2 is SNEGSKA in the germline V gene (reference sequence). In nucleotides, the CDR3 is TGCAGTGCTAAGAATAGCGGGGCACCGAACACCGGGGAGCTGTTTTTT. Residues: CSAKNSGAPNTGELFF.

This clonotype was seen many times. CDR3 protein: CASSLTVDRFSHYGYTF. The CDR3 nucleotides are TGCGCCAGCAGCTTGACCGTTGACAGATTCTCCCACTATGGCTACACCTTC. The chain joins TRBV5-1 to TRBJ1-2; D is possibly TRBD1 (5 bases). Germline lookup yields CDR1 SGHRS and CDR2 YFSETQ. V lost 1 base and J 3 bases, leaving 19 bases between the germline ends. The CDR3 sequence is 17 residues long.

This chain's CDR3 is CASSADGGSNTEAFF. CDR3 sequence (DNA): TGTGCCAGCAGCGCCGACGGGGGGTCGAACACTGAAGCTTTCTTT. V usage is TRBV7-6 and J usage is TRBJ1-1; D might be TRBD1 (5 bases). With 5 bases removed from V and 1 base from J, the gap between germline ends came to 14 bases. CDR3 length: 15 amino acids. The germline CDR1 and CDR2 sequences are SGHVS and FNYEAQ.

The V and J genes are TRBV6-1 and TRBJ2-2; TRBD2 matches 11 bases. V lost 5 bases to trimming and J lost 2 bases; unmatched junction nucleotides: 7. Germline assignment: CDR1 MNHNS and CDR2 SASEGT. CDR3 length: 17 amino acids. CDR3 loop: CASSPTSGGINTGELFF. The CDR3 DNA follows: TGTGCCAGCAGTCCTACTAGCGGGGGAATCAACACCGGGGAGCTGTTTTTT.

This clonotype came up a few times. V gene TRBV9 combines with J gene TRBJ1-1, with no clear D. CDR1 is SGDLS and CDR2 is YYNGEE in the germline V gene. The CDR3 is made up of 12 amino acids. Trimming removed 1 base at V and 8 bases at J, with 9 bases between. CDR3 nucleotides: TGTGCCAGCAGCGTATCACACGGGGAAGCTTTCTTT. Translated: CASSVSHGEAFF.

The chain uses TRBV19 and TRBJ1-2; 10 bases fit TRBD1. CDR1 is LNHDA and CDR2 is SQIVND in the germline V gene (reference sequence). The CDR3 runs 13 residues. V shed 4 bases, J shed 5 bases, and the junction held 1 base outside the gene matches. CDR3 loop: CASSRQGAYGYTF. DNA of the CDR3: TGTGCCAGTAGTAGACAGGGGGCGTATGGCTACACCTTC.

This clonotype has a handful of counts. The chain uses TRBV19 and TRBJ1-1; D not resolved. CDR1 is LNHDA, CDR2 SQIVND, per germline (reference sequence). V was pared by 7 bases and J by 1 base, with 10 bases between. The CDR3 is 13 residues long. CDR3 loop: CASKRASNTEAFF. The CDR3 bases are TGTGCCAGTAAACGGGCCTCGAACACTGAAGCTTTCTTT.

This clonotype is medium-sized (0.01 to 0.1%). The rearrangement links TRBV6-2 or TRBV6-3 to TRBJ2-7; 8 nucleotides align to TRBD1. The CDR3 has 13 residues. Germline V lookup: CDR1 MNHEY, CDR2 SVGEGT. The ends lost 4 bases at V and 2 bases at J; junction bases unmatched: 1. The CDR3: CASSLQGAYEQYF. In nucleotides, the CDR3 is TGTGCCAGCAGTTTACAGGGGGCCTACGAGCAGTACTTC.

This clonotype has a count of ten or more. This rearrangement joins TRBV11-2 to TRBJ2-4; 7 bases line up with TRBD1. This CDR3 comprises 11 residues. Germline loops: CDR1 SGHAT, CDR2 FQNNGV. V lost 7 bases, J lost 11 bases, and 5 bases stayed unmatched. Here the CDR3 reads CASTTQGVQYF. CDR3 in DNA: TGTGCCAGCACCACCCAGGGGGTTCAGTACTTC. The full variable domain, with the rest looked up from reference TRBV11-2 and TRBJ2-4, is EAGVAQSPRYKIIEKRQSVAFWCNPISGHATLYWYQQILGQGPKLLIQFQNNGVVDDSQLPKDRFSAERLKGVDSTLKIQPAKLEDSAVYLCASTTQGVQYFGAGTRLSVL.

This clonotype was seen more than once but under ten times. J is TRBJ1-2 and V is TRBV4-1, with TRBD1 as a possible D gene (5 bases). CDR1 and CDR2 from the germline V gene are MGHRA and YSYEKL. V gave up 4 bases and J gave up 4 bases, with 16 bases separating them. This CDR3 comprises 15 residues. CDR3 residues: CASSPTDSVGYGYTF. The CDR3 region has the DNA TGCGCCAGCAGCCCCACCGACAGCGTGGGCTATGGCTACACCTTC.

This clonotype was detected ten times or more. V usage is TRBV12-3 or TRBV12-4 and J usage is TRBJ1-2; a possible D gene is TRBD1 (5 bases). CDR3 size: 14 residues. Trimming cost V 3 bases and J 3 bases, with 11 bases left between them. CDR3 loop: CASSLGQSHYGYTF. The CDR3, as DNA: TGTGCCAGCAGTTTGGGGCAGTCCCACTATGGCTACACCTTC.

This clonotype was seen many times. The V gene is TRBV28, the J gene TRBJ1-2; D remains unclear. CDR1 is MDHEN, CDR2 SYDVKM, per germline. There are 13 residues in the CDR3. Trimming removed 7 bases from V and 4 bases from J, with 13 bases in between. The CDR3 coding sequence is TGTGCCAGCACTCTCGAGGGAGCCTATGGCTACACCTTC. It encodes CASTLEGAYGYTF.

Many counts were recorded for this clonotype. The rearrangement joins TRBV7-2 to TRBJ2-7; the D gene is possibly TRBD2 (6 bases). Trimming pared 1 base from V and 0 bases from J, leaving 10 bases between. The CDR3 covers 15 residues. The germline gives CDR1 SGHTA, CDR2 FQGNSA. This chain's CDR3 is CASSLVASASYEQYF. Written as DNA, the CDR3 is TGTGCCAGCAGCTTAGTCGCTAGCGCCTCCTACGAGCAGTACTTC. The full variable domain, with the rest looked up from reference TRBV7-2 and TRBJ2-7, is GAGVSQSPSNKVTEKGKDVELRCDPISGHTALYWYRQSLGQGLEFLIYFQGNSAPDKSGLPSDRFSAERTGGSVSTLTIQRTQQEDSAVYLCASSLVASASYEQYFGPGTRLTVT.

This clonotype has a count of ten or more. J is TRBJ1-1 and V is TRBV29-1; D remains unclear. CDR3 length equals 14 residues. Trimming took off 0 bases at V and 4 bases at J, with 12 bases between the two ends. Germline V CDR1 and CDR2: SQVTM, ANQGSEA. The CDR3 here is CSVEDPQRGTEAFF. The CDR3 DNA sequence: TGCAGCGTTGAAGATCCACAAAGAGGCACTGAAGCTTTCTTT.